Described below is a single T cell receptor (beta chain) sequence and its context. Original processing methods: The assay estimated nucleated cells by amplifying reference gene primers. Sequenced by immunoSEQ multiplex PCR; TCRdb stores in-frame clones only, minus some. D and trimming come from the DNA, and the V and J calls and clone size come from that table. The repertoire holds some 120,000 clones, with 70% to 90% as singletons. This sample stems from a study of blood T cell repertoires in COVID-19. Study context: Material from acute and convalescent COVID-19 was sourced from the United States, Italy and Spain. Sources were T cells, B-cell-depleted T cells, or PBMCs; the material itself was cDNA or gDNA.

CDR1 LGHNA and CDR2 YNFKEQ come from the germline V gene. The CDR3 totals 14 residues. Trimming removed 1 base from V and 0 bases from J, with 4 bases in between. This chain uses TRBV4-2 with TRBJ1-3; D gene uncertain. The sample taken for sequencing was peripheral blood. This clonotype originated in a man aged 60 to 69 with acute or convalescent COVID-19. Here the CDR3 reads CASSQGLSGNTIYF. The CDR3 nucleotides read TGTGCCAGCAGCCAAGGACTCTCTGGAAACACCATATATTTT.